These 27 T cell receptor beta chains originate from one sample sequenced in a study of cytomegalovirus exposure and HLA in healthy donors. Both 60 Vbeta primers and 13 Jbeta primers went into the PCR. The table came from immunoSEQ multiplex PCR; TCRdb's copy has only in-frame clones and leaves some out. The table shows approximately 200,000 clones, with around 80% occurring only once. Material for sequencing was PBMCs. The receptors shown here come from a middle-aged man in good health and CMV-seronegative.

On this clone itself: Other DNA sequences in this sample translate to the same CDR3. The genes are TRBV9 and TRBJ1-1; weak D call: TRBD1 (6 bases). The germline V gene has CDR1 SGDLS and CDR2 YYNGEE. V lost 0 bases to trimming and J lost 3 bases, with 6 bases between them. The CDR3 is 13 residues long. This chain's CDR3 is CASSVDRDTEAFF. The CDR3, as DNA: TGTGCCAGCAGCGTAGACAGGGACACTGAAGCTTTCTTT.

This clone was picked up a small number of times. The V call is TRBV4-2, the J call TRBJ1-4; 7 bases align to TRBD1. The V gene end was trimmed by 5 bases and the J gene end by 8 bases; junction bases not matched to a gene: 8. CDR1 and CDR2 from the germline V gene are LGHNA and YNFKEQ. The CDR3 has 14 residues. The CDR3 region is CASSNRDSKEKLFF. In nucleotides, the CDR3 is TGTGCCAGCAGCAACCGGGACAGCAAGGAAAAACTGTTTTTT.

This clone has only one observation. The V and J genes are TRBV28 and TRBJ2-7; the match to TRBD1 covers 9 bases. Looked up from germline, CDR1 is MDHEN and CDR2 is SYDVKM. This CDR3 is built from 14 residues. Germline trimming cut 5 bases from V and 3 bases from J; bases unmatched to any gene: 5. The CDR3, as DNA: TGTGCCAGCAGTCACCGGGACAGGGTCTACGAGCAGTACTTC. Protein product: CASSHRDRVYEQYF. The whole variable domain, filled in from reference TRBV28 and TRBJ2-7, reads DVKVTQSSRYLVKRTGEKVFLECVQDMDHENMFWYRQDPGLGLRLIYFSYDVKMKEKGDIPEGYSVSREKKERFSLILESASTNQTSMYLCASSHRDRVYEQYFGPGTRLTVT.

Only a few counts were recorded for this clone. Written as DNA, the CDR3 is TGTGCCATCAGTGAACGGTCGACTAGCGGGAGTGGGTACGAGCAGTACTTC. Amino acid sequence: CAISERSTSGSGYEQYF. V is TRBV10-3 and J is TRBJ2-7; TRBD2 matches 12 bases. This CDR3 region has 17 residues. After removal of 3 bases from V and 4 bases from J, the junction contained 10 bases not matched to a gene. Germline V gene sequence: CDR1 ENHRY, CDR2 SYGVKD.

The V and J genes are TRBV7-6 and TRBJ2-1, with TRBD2 matching 8 bases. Germline lookup yields CDR1 SGHVS and CDR2 FNYEAQ. CDR3 size: 14 residues. The trim removed 1 base at V and 6 bases at J, leaving 2 bases unmatched. This CDR3 is CASSLGGGTNEQFF. CDR3 sequence (DNA): TGTGCCAGCAGCTTAGGCGGGGGGACCAATGAGCAGTTCTTC.

The rearrangement links TRBV7-2 to TRBJ1-6; 7 nucleotides line up with TRBD1. This CDR3 is 16 amino acids long. Germline V gives CDR1 SGHTA, CDR2 FQGNSA. The V gene end was trimmed by 4 bases and the J gene end by 6 bases; junction bases not matched to a gene: 9. The CDR3 region is CASSWPEQGINSPLHF. The CDR3 DNA reads as TGTGCCAGCAGCTGGCCTGAACAGGGGATTAATTCACCCCTCCACTTT. The entire variable domain, with the rest obtained from reference TRBV7-2 and TRBJ1-6, is as follows: GAGVSQSPSNKVTEKGKDVELRCDPISGHTALYWYRQSLGQGLEFLIYFQGNSAPDKSGLPSDRFSAERTGGSVSTLTIQRTQQEDSAVYLCASSWPEQGINSPLHFGNGTRLTVT.

The chain is built from TRBV11-1 and TRBJ2-1, with 11 bases that match TRBD2. V shed 5 bases, J shed 6 bases, and the junction held 18 bases outside the gene matches. There are 19 residues in the CDR3. Germline lookup yields CDR1 SGHAT and CDR2 FQDESV (reference sequence). The CDR3 nucleotides read TGTGCCAGCAGCCTATCCGGGACTAGCGGCCGATATCTCCTCAATGAGCAGTTCTTC. Protein: CASSLSGTSGRYLLNEQFF.

This clone appeared once. The V call is TRBV19, the J call TRBJ1-5, with 12 positions matching TRBD1. Germline V gene data show CDR1 as LNHDA and CDR2 as SQIVND (reference sequence). With V trimmed by 6 bases and J by 6 bases, 3 bases remained unmatched. The CDR3 extends over 14 amino acids. CDR3 DNA sequence: TGTGCCAGTAGGGGACAGGGGGCGGGTCAGCCCCAGCATTTT. It encodes CASRGQGAGQPQHF.

The gene calls are TRBV15 and TRBJ2-5; no clear D gene. CDR1 is LNHNV and CDR2 is YYDKDF in the germline V gene (reference sequence). The CDR3 runs to 14 residues. V gave up 0 bases and J gave up 2 bases, with 7 bases separating them. The CDR3 region is CATSRDYTQETQYF. CDR3 DNA sequence: TGTGCCACCAGCAGAGATTACACGCAAGAGACCCAGTACTTC.

The chain is built from TRBV21-1 and TRBJ2-5; TRBD1, the D gene given by the table, was not confirmed from the DNA. TRBV21-1 is a known pseudogene. This CDR3 region has 19 residues. CDR3 region: CASRKGRRTAVVYQETQYF. The CDR3 DNA is TGTGCCAGCAGGAAAGGAAGACGGACAGCAGTAGTCTACCAAGAGACCCAGTACTTC.

This chain uses TRBV14 with TRBJ2-3; D perhaps matches TRBD1 (5 bases). The V gene lost 1 base and the J gene lost 2 bases, with 13 bases spanning the gap. This CDR3 region has 16 residues. Looked up from germline, CDR1 is SGHDN and CDR2 is FVKESK. As DNA, the CDR3 is TGTGCCAGCAGCCAAGTGGGGCGGCTACCCACAGATACGCAGTATTTT. This gives the protein CASSQVGRLPTDTQYF.

The rearrangement uses TRBV2 and TRBJ2-4, with TRBD1 identical over 8 bases. The germline V gene encodes CDR1 SNHLY and CDR2 FYNNEI. V was clipped by 5 bases and J by 6 bases; unmatched bases: 6. The CDR3 has 14 amino acids. The CDR3 DNA follows: TGTGCCAGCAGTCTACAGGGGGTGGGAAACATTCAGTACTTC. Translated: CASSLQGVGNIQYF.

This chain connects TRBV18 to TRBJ1-5; possible D gene TRBD1, 5 bases. This CDR3 is 17 amino acids long. V was clipped by 3 bases and J by 4 bases, with 19 bases between them. Germline V gene data show CDR1 as KGHSH and CDR2 as LQKENI. The CDR3 coding sequence is TGTGCCAGCTCACCGAAGTCGGACACGCGGCTTAATCAGCCCCAGCATTTT. Amino acids: CASSPKSDTRLNQPQHF. Filled out from reference TRBV18 and TRBJ1-5, the complete variable domain reads NAGVMQNPRHLVRRRGQEARLRCSPMKGHSHVYWYRQLPEEGLKFMVYLQKENIIDESGMPKERFSAEFPKEGPSILRIQQVVRGDSAAYFCASSPKSDTRLNQPQHFGDGTRLSIL.

This chain uses TRBV6-1 with TRBJ2-4, with 8 bases matching TRBD2. V shed 2 bases and J 4 bases; nucleotides not matched to a gene: 10. Germline CDR1 and CDR2: MNHNS and SASEGT. This CDR3 region has 17 residues. The CDR3 nucleotides are TGTGCCAGCAGTGAACAAAGGAGTGCGGGGGGTAAAAACATTCAGTACTTC. This translates into CASSEQRSAGGKNIQYF.

This sequence joins TRBV7-2 and TRBJ1-2; D might be TRBD1 (5 bases). The CDR3 consists of 13 residues. The germline CDR1 and CDR2 sequences are SGHTA and FQGNSA. Trimming removed 5 bases at V and 4 bases at J, with 11 bases between. CDR3 sequence: CASSPTQGYGYTF. The CDR3 DNA sequence: TGTGCCAGCAGCCCCACGCAGGGCTATGGCTACACCTTC. The full variable domain, with the rest looked up from reference TRBV7-2 and TRBJ1-2, is GAGVSQSPSNKVTEKGKDVELRCDPISGHTALYWYRQSLGQGLEFLIYFQGNSAPDKSGLPSDRFSAERTGGSVSTLTIQRTQQEDSAVYLCASSPTQGYGYTFGSGTRLTVV.

This clone was counted between two and nine times. The CDR3: CASRDRGRGANVLTF. The DNA for the CDR3 is TGTGCCAGCAGGGACAGGGGGCGTGGGGCCAACGTCCTGACTTTC. V is TRBV27 and J is TRBJ2-6; 11 bases map to TRBD1. The V gene end was trimmed by 6 bases and the J gene end by 3 bases; junction bases not matched to a gene: 1. CDR3 length: 15 residues. The germline V gene has CDR1 MNHEY and CDR2 SMNVEV (reference sequence).

The CDR3 sequence: CASSLGLAGVRGNYEQYF. In DNA, the CDR3 is TGTGCCAGCAGCTTAGGATTGGCGGGGGTTAGGGGAAACTACGAGCAGTACTTC. The chain links TRBV13 to TRBJ2-7, with 7 bases that match TRBD2. Trimming at V came to 0 bases and at J to 3 bases, leaving 14 bases not matched to a gene. The CDR3 extends over 18 amino acids. Germline CDR1 reads PRHDT; CDR2 reads FYEKMQ (reference sequence). Full variable domain (outside the CDR3, taken from reference TRBV13 and TRBJ2-7): AAGVIQSPRHLIKEKRETATLKCYPIPRHDTVYWYQQGPGQDPQFLISFYEKMQSDKGSIPDRFSAQQFSDYHSELNMSSLELGDSALYFCASSLGLAGVRGNYEQYFGPGTRLTVT.

Only a few counts were recorded for this clone. V is TRBV9 and J is TRBJ2-1; D is unresolved. Germline CDR1 and CDR2: SGDLS and YYNGEE. V was clipped by 0 bases and J by 0 bases, with 7 bases between them. The CDR3 is 15 amino acids. The chain's CDR3 is CASSVDPSSYNEQFF. CDR3 nucleotide sequence: TGTGCCAGCAGCGTAGATCCTAGCTCCTACAATGAGCAGTTCTTC.

This clone was counted only a few times. V usage is TRBV6-1 and J usage is TRBJ2-7; D not certain. V gave up 6 bases and J gave up 0 bases, with 9 bases separating them. From germline, CDR1 is MNHNS and CDR2 SASEGT. The CDR3 sequence is 13 residues long. CDR3 sequence (DNA): TGTGCCAGCAGGGCCCATTCCTCCTACGAGCAGTACTTC. It is translated as CASRAHSSYEQYF.

The chain uses TRBV7-8 and TRBJ2-5; D is uncertain. The V gene lost 5 bases and the J gene lost 5 bases, with 6 bases spanning the gap. Germline loops: CDR1 SGHVS, CDR2 FQNEAQ. The CDR3 runs to 11 residues. CDR3: CASSREETQYF. Here the CDR3 DNA reads TGTGCCAGCAGCCGTGAGGAGACCCAGTACTTC. Full variable domain (remainder filled in from reference TRBV7-8 and TRBJ2-5): GAGVSQSPRYKVAKRGQDVALRCDPISGHVSLFWYQQALGQGPEFLTYFQNEAQLDKSGLPSDRFFAERPEGSVSTLKIQRTQQEDSAVYLCASSREETQYFGPGTRLLVL.

This chain joins TRBV11-1 and TRBJ2-2; D remains ambiguous. V lost 2 bases, J lost 4 bases, and 5 bases lay in between. The CDR3 sequence is 13 residues long. Germline lookup yields CDR1 SGHAT and CDR2 FQDESV (reference sequence). CDR3 loop: CASSLRPTGELFF. The CDR3 DNA reads TGTGCCAGCAGCTTACGTCCCACCGGGGAGCTGTTTTTT. Supplemented by reference TRBV11-1 and TRBJ2-2, the full variable domain reads EAEVAQSPRYKITEKSQAVAFWCDPISGHATLYWYRQILGQGPELLVQFQDESVVDDSQLPKDRFSAERLKGVDSTLKIQPAELGDSAMYLCASSLRPTGELFFGEGSRLTVL.

This clone was detected once. The chain links TRBV19 to TRBJ1-4; 9 nucleotides agree with TRBD1. Germline loops: CDR1 LNHDA, CDR2 SQIVND (reference sequence). The junction had 6 bases not matched to a gene; V was cut back by 5 bases and J by 5 bases. The CDR3 has 15 amino acids. The DNA for the CDR3 is TGTGCCAGTAGTCTCTGGACAGGGGCGAATGAAAAACTGTTTTTT. It is translated as CASSLWTGANEKLFF.

This clone appeared a single time. CDR3 DNA sequence: TGTGCCAGTAGTGAAGATCCCCCTTGGACTAGCGGGACCTACGAGCAGTACTTC. Amino acids: CASSEDPPWTSGTYEQYF. The J gene is TRBJ2-7, the V gene TRBV19, with 12 bases matching TRBD2. CDR3 size: 18 residues. V lost 5 bases to trimming and J lost 2 bases; unmatched junction nucleotides: 13. Germline values: CDR1 LNHDA, CDR2 SQIVND (reference sequence).

This clone was seen more than once but under ten times. V gene TRBV7-6 combines with J gene TRBJ1-3; 7 nucleotides match TRBD1. The CDR3 consists of 16 residues. In germline, CDR1 is SGHVS, CDR2 FNYEAQ. V was pared by 5 bases and J by 5 bases, with 12 bases of the junction left unmatched. The CDR3 bases are TGTGCCAGCAGCCCAGGGACAGCCCTAGTCAGAAACACCATATATTTT. Protein sequence: CASSPGTALVRNTIYF.

The V call is TRBV6-5, the J call TRBJ1-1; D is ambiguous. V lost 6 bases, J lost 11 bases, and 19 bases lay in between. CDR1 and CDR2 (germline): MNHEY, SVGAGI. CDR3 length: 13 amino acids. Written as DNA, the CDR3 is TGTGCCAGCAGCGATAATAGCGGGAGAGTGGCTTTCTTT. Translating it yields CASSDNSGRVAFF.

This chain's CDR3 is CASSYSSGANVLTF. In DNA form, the CDR3 reads TGTGCCAGCAGTTATAGCTCTGGGGCCAACGTCCTGACTTTC. The J gene is TRBJ2-6, the V gene TRBV6-5; no reliable D call. CDR3 length equals 14 residues. CDR1 MNHEY and CDR2 SVGAGI come from the germline V gene. V was pared by 3 bases and J by 0 bases, with 3 bases between.

The chain employs TRBV21-1 and TRBJ2-4; TRBD2 was called by the table and not checked on the DNA. TRBV21-1 is a pseudogene. CDR3 length: 18 amino acids. Written as DNA, the CDR3 is TGTGCCAGCAGACCTAGGACTAGCGGGAGGAATCCCCAAGACATTCAGTACTTC. Residues: CASRPRTSGRNPQDIQYF.